Sequencing of this T cell receptor (beta chain) was carried out in a study of control samples from healthy donors and cancer patients. Sequencing was performed with immunoSEQ multiplex PCR; in TCRdb, only in-frame clones are kept and a portion is missing. The table lists about 150,000 clones, approximately 94% of them singletons. The CDR3 consists of 13 residues. The germline V gene has CDR1 SNHLY and CDR2 FYNNEI. Between the trimmed V and J ends, which lost 3 bases and 1 base, there was a span of 5 bases. The origin of this receptor is a middle-aged man in good health. V gene TRBV2 combines with J gene TRBJ2-3; no clear D gene. The material sequenced was blood. The CDR3 is CASSEDGTDTQYF. The DNA of the CDR3 is TGTGCCAGCAGTGAGGATGGCACAGATACGCAGTATTTT. Based on the CDR3 plus reference TRBV2 and TRBJ2-3, the full variable domain is EPEVTQTPSHQVTQMGQEVILRCVPISNHLYFYWYRQILGQKVEFLVSFYNNEISEKSEIFDDQFSVERPDGSNFTLKIRSTKLEDSAMYFCASSEDGTDTQYFGPGTRLTVL.